One and the same sample provided the 19 T cell receptor beta chains below, sequenced in a study of T cell responses to AZD1222 COVID-19 vaccine (dated by TCRdb to 2020 to 2022). The library was produced with the immunoSEQ multiplex PCR assay. Drawn from immuneACCESS, this table holds only the in-frame rearrangements with V and J called that TCRdb kept. Clones are partly lost; checked studies trace under half to an unresolved V gene and leave the rest unexplained. The sample includes about 110,000 clones, with over 75% observed a single time. The ten largest make up 4% to 5.5% of the sample. Reading the label with the study, this specimen's time point is: about 28 days (+/-7) after the second vaccine dose. The starting material was peripheral blood, obtained 28 days after the second AZD1222 dose. The origin of the receptors is an adult who received the AZD1222 COVID-19 vaccine.

V usage is TRBV7-9 and J usage is TRBJ1-2; no clear D gene. Per germline, CDR1 SEHNR and CDR2 FQNEAQ (reference sequence). The CDR3 consists of 14 residues. The germline V and J ends were trimmed by 5 bases and 4 bases, with 14 bases remaining between them. This CDR3 is CASSLRIGSYGYTF. As DNA, the CDR3 is TGTGCCAGCAGCCTAAGGATCGGAAGCTATGGCTACACCTTC.

CDR3 sequence: CASSGSTGGGENIQYF. The DNA for the CDR3 is TGTGCCAGCAGCGGCTCGACAGGGGGCGGGGAAAACATTCAGTACTTC. The V and J genes are TRBV5-6 and TRBJ2-4; 10 bases map to TRBD1. Trimming at V came to 4 bases and at J to 5 bases, leaving 9 bases not matched to a gene. Germline assignment: CDR1 SGHDT and CDR2 YYEEEE. The CDR3 contains 16 residues.

This clone has just one count. This chain links TRBV2 with TRBJ2-5; possible D gene TRBD1, 6 bases. Germline-derived CDR1 and CDR2 are SNHLY and FYNNEI. Trimming removed 6 bases from V and 2 bases from J, with 16 bases in between. The CDR3 sequence is 15 residues long. The CDR3 spells CASRPRDIPQETQYF. CDR3 sequence (DNA): TGTGCCAGCAGACCCCGGGACATACCACAAGAGACCCAGTACTTC.

This chain connects TRBV24-1 to TRBJ2-1; D unresolved. The CDR3 has 14 residues. Germline values: CDR1 KGHDR, CDR2 SFDVKD. V was clipped by 0 bases and J by 9 bases, with 11 bases between them. The CDR3 spells CATSDLRGGSEQFF. DNA of the CDR3: TGTGCCACCAGTGATTTGCGAGGTGGTAGTGAGCAGTTCTTC.

The gene calls are TRBV7-2 and TRBJ2-1; the D is unclear. The germline CDR1 and CDR2 sequences are SGHTA and FQGNSA. The V gene lost 5 bases and the J gene lost 7 bases, with 12 bases spanning the gap. The CDR3 is made up of 13 amino acids. The CDR3 here is CASSPQTPNEQFF. In nucleotides, the CDR3 is TGTGCCAGCAGCCCCCAGACCCCGAATGAGCAGTTCTTC.

The V and J genes are TRBV6-1 and TRBJ2-5; TRBD2 aligns across 7 bases. The CDR3 sequence is 14 residues long. Germline V gene lookup returns CDR1 MNHNS and CDR2 SASEGT. The V segment lost 7 bases and the J segment 5 bases; nucleotides outside the gene matches: 10. Here the CDR3 DNA reads TGTGCCAGCACCGGTGGGCAGGGAGGGGAGACCCAGTACTTC. Translation: CASTGGQGGETQYF.

The chain couples TRBV6-1 to TRBJ1-2; TRBD1 might be the D (6 bases). The V end was cut by 2 bases, the J end by 6 bases, with 10 bases between. The CDR3 spans 13 residues. Germline-derived CDR1 and CDR2 are MNHNS and SASEGT. CDR3 nucleotides: TGTGCCAGCAGTGAAATCAGGGGACATGGCTACACCTTC. Translation gives CASSEIRGHGYTF.

The CDR3 bases are TGTGCCAGCAGCTTCTACACGCAGGGCCCTAACACTGAAGCTTTCTTT. It translates to CASSFYTQGPNTEAFF. The chain uses TRBV5-6 and TRBJ1-1; a weak D match, TRBD1 (5 bases). V was pared by 2 bases and J by 2 bases, with 16 bases between. The CDR3 has 16 residues. Germline V gives CDR1 SGHDT, CDR2 YYEEEE.

This rearrangement joins TRBV30 to TRBJ1-2; D may be TRBD1 (5 bases). CDR3 length equals 13 residues. Trimming removed 2 bases at V and 8 bases at J, with 15 bases between. Germline V gene sequence: CDR1 GTSNPN, CDR2 SVGIG (reference sequence). CDR3 residues: CAWSQGGVLGYTF. The DNA for the CDR3 is TGTGCCTGGAGTCAAGGAGGGGTATTAGGCTACACCTTC. Drawing the rest from reference TRBV30 and TRBJ1-2, the complete variable domain is SQTIHQWPATLVQPVGSPLSLECTVEGTSNPNLYWYRQAAGRGLQLLFYSVGIGQISSEVPQNLSASRPQDRQFILSSKKLLLSDSGFYLCAWSQGGVLGYTFGSGTRLTVV.

The rearrangement joins TRBV27 to TRBJ1-4, with D tentatively TRBD1 (5 bases). Deletions cut 5 bases from V and 4 bases from J, with 17 bases between. The germline CDR1 and CDR2 sequences are MNHEY and SMNVEV (reference sequence). The CDR3 sequence is 16 residues long. CDR3 region: CASSHTKVGLNEKLFF. The CDR3 nucleotides read TGTGCCAGCAGTCACACCAAAGTGGGACTTAATGAAAAACTGTTTTTT.

The CDR3 nucleotides are TGTGCCAGTAGTATGAAGGAAGGACCGCTGCTCTCTGAAGCTTTCTTT. Its translation: CASSMKEGPLLSEAFF. This sequence joins TRBV19 and TRBJ1-1, with D uncertain. With 3 bases removed from V and 6 bases from J, the gap between germline ends came to 20 bases. Germline V CDR1 and CDR2: LNHDA, SQIVND (reference sequence). This CDR3 has 16 amino acids.

This chain uses TRBV15 with TRBJ2-7; possibly TRBD2 for D (5 bases). The CDR3 is made up of 15 amino acids. V was cut by 0 bases and J by 2 bases, with 11 bases left in between. Germline V gene lookup returns CDR1 LNHNV and CDR2 YYDKDF (reference sequence). In DNA form, the CDR3 reads TGTGCCACCAGCAGAGATGGAGCAGCGGCCTACGAGCAGTACTTC. Translated, it gives CATSRDGAAAYEQYF.

This chain uses TRBV3-1 (or the pseudogene TRBV3-2) with TRBJ1-1; D unclear. The CDR3 has 13 amino acids. Trimming shortened V by 4 bases and J by 8 bases, and 14 bases separated the two germline ends. CDR1 is LGHDT and CDR2 is YNNKEL in the germline V gene (reference sequence). CDR3: CASSRVRMSEAFF. In DNA form, the CDR3 reads TGTGCCAGCAGCCGCGTCCGGATGTCCGAAGCTTTCTTT.

This chain links TRBV21-1 with TRBJ2-2; the table gives TRBD2 as D, unverified against the DNA. TRBV21-1 is shown as a pseudogene. The CDR3 runs 18 residues. DNA of the CDR3: TGTGCCAGCAGCAATGGGACTAGCGGGAGTCGCTACACCGGGGAGCTGTTTTTT. Encoded protein: CASSNGTSGSRYTGELFF.

The chain joins TRBV10-3 to TRBJ1-1; no clear D gene. Germline V CDR1 and CDR2: ENHRY, SYGVKD. The CDR3 totals 14 residues. V lost 3 bases and J lost 1, with 9 bases in between. CDR3 in amino acids: CAISDGAPNTEAFF. The DNA of the CDR3 is TGTGCCATCAGTGATGGTGCGCCGAACACTGAAGCTTTCTTT.

Judged by abundance, this clone is large (0.1 to 1%). This chain links TRBV10-3 with TRBJ1-5, with D perhaps matching TRBD1 (6 bases). Germline V lookup: CDR1 ENHRY, CDR2 SYGVKD. The CDR3 is 15 residues long. Deletions cut 10 bases from V and 4 bases from J, with 20 bases between. CDR3 coding DNA: TGTGCCACAGGGGCCTCAGCCGATGGAAATCAGCCCCAGCATTTT. It codes for CATGASADGNQPQHF.

The CDR3 region has the DNA TGTGCCAGCAGTTTAAAGGACAGGGTCAACGAGCAGTACTTC. It yields the protein CASSLKDRVNEQYF. The chain is built from TRBV28 and TRBJ2-7; 8 bases are shared with TRBD1. Trimming cost V 2 bases and J 5 bases; bases outside gene matches: 5. CDR3 length equals 14 residues. Per the germline V gene, CDR1 is MDHEN and CDR2 is SYDVKM.

This chain joins TRBV7-9 and TRBJ2-7; possible D gene TRBD2, 6 bases. This CDR3 comprises 14 residues. Germline loops: CDR1 SEHNR, CDR2 FQNEAQ (reference sequence). Trimming stripped 3 bases from V and 4 bases from J, with 13 bases between. CDR3 in amino acids: CASSFGLTFYEQYF. The CDR3 DNA reads TGTGCCAGCAGCTTTGGACTAACCTTTTACGAGCAGTACTTC.

The CDR3, as DNA: TGTGCCTGGAGTTATAATCGGCCAGGGGGACTGAGCGGGGAGCTGTTTTTT. Protein sequence: CAWSYNRPGGLSGELFF. The chain combines TRBV30 with TRBJ2-2, with D perhaps TRBD1 (7 bases). V lost 2 bases to trimming and J lost 7 bases, with 23 bases between them. The germline CDR1 and CDR2 sequences are GTSNPN and SVGIG (reference sequence). The CDR3 has 17 residues.